The rows below give T cell receptor beta chains drawn from one sample of a study of cytomegalovirus exposure and HLA in healthy donors. The protocol was immunoSEQ multiplex PCR, while the TCRdb copy is restricted to in-frame clones and leaves out a portion. The sample contains around 83,000 clones, 78% of which appear only once. The specimen sequenced was PBMCs. The receptors originated from a male donor in good health and CMV-seropositive. CDR3s include the opening cysteine and the closing phenylalanine or tryptophan. Fields, in order: D gene, J gene, clone size, V gene, CDR3 DNA, CDR3 protein. D genes are given only for firm matches. Only part of the rows carry a size: once, few, many, or a class if the clone is expanded.

>.|TRBJ1-5|few|TRBV7-9
TGTGCCAGCAGCTTATCAGGGGACGGCAATCAGCCCCAGCATTTT
CASSLSGDGNQPQHF
>.|TRBJ1-1|.|TRBV6-1
TGTGCCAGCAGTGAAAAGGCAGGACAGACTGAAGCTTTCTTT
CASSEKAGQTEAFF
>TRBD1|TRBJ2-7|.|TRBV4-2
TGTGCCAGCAGCCAAGGACAGGGGACCTACGAGCAGTACTTC
CASSQGQGTYEQYF
>.|TRBJ2-1|.|TRBV19
TGTGCCAGTAGTACTAGATACAATGAGCAGTTCTTC
CASSTRYNEQFF
>.|TRBJ2-7|.|TRBV7-9
TGTTCCAGCAGCTTAGCGACGGGGGAGCAGTACTTC
CSSSLATGEQYF
>.|TRBJ1-4|.|TRBV27
TGTGCCAGCAGTACCCTCGTCGGGGTGGAAAAACTGTTTTTT
CASSTLVGVEKLFF
>TRBD1|TRBJ2-1|few|TRBV5-1
TGCGCCAGCAGATCGACAGGGGGTTTGGGCAATGAGCAGTTCTTC
CASRSTGGLGNEQFF
>.|TRBJ1-1|.|TRBV10-3
TGTGCCATCAGTGAGTCGCCGGAGTGGCTGCGGAACACTGAAGCTTTCTTT
CAISESPEWLRNTEAFF
>TRBD2|TRBJ2-5|few|TRBV10-2
TGCGCCAGCAGTGAGTCAGCGGGGGGGCCTCAAGAGACCCAGTACTTC
CASSESAGGPQETQYF
>.|TRBJ2-6|few|TRBV6-1
TGTGCCAGCAGTATCCGGGACATGTGGGCCAACGTCCTGACTTTC
CASSIRDMWANVLTF
>.|TRBJ1-1|.|TRBV2
TGTGCCATCAGTGGCAGGGTGAGAAAAACCACTGAAGCTTTCTTT
CAISGRVRKTTEAFF
>.|TRBJ2-7|once|TRBV28
TGTGCCAGCAGGTCTCCAGGGAAACCCAGCTCCTACGAGCAGTACTTC
CASRSPGKPSSYEQYF
>TRBD2|TRBJ2-3|.|TRBV27
TGTGCCAGCAGGGTACTAGCGGGAGTGGGGGTAGGCACAGATACGCAGTATTTT
CASRVLAGVGVGTDTQYF
>TRBD1|TRBJ1-1|.|TRBV28
TGTGCCAGCAGTTTAGTACAGGGGGTTACTGAAGCTTTCTTT
CASSLVQGVTEAFF
>.|TRBJ2-7|.|TRBV15
TGTGCCACCAGATACCAGGTTGGGGGCGCTTCCTACGAGCAGTACTTC
CATRYQVGGASYEQYF
>TRBD2|TRBJ2-3|.|TRBV28
TGTGCCAGCAGTCGACTAGCGGGAGGCCCAGATACGCAGTATTTT
CASSRLAGGPDTQYF
>.|TRBJ2-7|.|TRBV5-8
TGTGCCAGCAGCTCACCCGGGACACGGGCGTCCGAGCAGTACTTC
CASSSPGTRASEQYF
>TRBD1|TRBJ2-3|.|TRBV4-1
TGCGCCAGCAGCCAAGTACCGGGACAGGGAAGGAGCACAGATACGCAGTATTTT
CASSQVPGQGRSTDTQYF
>.|TRBJ2-5|.|TRBV5-1
TGCGCCAGCAGCTTGGGAACAGGAAAAGAGACCCAGTACTTC
CASSLGTGKETQYF
>TRBD2|TRBJ2-1|.|TRBV29-1
TGCAGCGCCCTCGGACTAGCGGGAGGGAACGACAATGAGCAGTTCTTC
CSALGLAGGNDNEQFF
>TRBD1|TRBJ1-1|once|TRBV7-9
TGTGCCAGCAGCTTCCCCAGGGGGTTGAACACTGAAGCTTTCTTT
CASSFPRGLNTEAFF
>.|TRBJ1-5|.|TRBV28
TGTGCCAGCAGTTTTCATCCCCAGCATTTT
CASSFHPQHF
>TRBD2|TRBJ2-1|once|TRBV7-6
TGTGCCAGCAGCTTCTACGCCGGGGGGTACTCCTACAATGAGCAGTTCTTC
CASSFYAGGYSYNEQFF
>TRBD1|TRBJ2-7|.|TRBV18
TGTGCCAGCTCACCGGGACAGGGCTCCTACGAGCAGTACTTC
CASSPGQGSYEQYF
>TRBD1|TRBJ1-1|.|TRBV6-1
TGTGCCAGCAGTGAAGAATCGGCAGGGGGAAACACTGAAGCTTTCTTT
CASSEESAGGNTEAFF
>TRBD1|TRBJ1-3|.|TRBV7-9
TGTGCCAGCAGCCAAGCCCCCCGGACAGGGTCTGGAAACACCATATATTTT
CASSQAPRTGSGNTIYF
>.|TRBJ2-1|.|TRBV2
TGTGCCAGCAGCCAGGACTACAATGAGCAGTTCTTC
CASSQDYNEQFF
>.|TRBJ1-3|.|TRBV5-4
TGTGCCAGCAGCTTGGGAGGGGTGGGGGGATCTGGAAACACCATATATTTT
CASSLGGVGGSGNTIYF
>.|TRBJ1-2|.|TRBV5-6
TGTGCCAGCAGCCCATCGACACGAAGCTACACCTTC
CASSPSTRSYTF
>TRBD2|TRBJ2-1|.|TRBV7-2
TGTGCCAGCAGCGTCGATAGCGGGGGGGCTGTTCGGCAGTTCTTC
CASSVDSGGAVRQFF
>TRBD2|TRBJ2-5|.|TRBV5-4
TGTGCCAGCAGCTCCAATAGCGGGAGTGCAGAGACCCAGTACTTC
CASSSNSGSAETQYF
>.|TRBJ2-7|.|TRBV18
TGTGCCAGCTCACCACAGAACCCGGGAGTAAGCGGCGAGCAGTACTTC
CASSPQNPGVSGEQYF
>.|TRBJ1-2|few|TRBV4-1
TGCGCCAGCAGCCAGTTAACAGGATCCAACTATGGCTACACCTTC
CASSQLTGSNYGYTF
>.|TRBJ1-4|.|TRBV9
TGTGCCAGCAGCGTTCACCTAAATGAAAAACTGTTTTTT
CASSVHLNEKLFF
>TRBD1|TRBJ2-2|.|TRBV7-8
TGTGCCAGCAGCCTCCGTGGACAGGGGAAGGAAACCGGGGAGCTGTTTTTT
CASSLRGQGKETGELFF
>.|TRBJ1-2|.|TRBV14
TGTGCCAGCAGCCCCGACTTTTATGGCTACACCTTC
CASSPDFYGYTF
>TRBD1|TRBJ1-1|.|TRBV30
TGTGCCTGGAGTCGATCTACAGGGGCTGCTGAAGCTTTCTTT
CAWSRSTGAAEAFF
>TRBD2|TRBJ2-3|once|TRBV19
TGTGCCAGTAGCCTAAGACTAGCGGGGGGGCCCGTTGCGGATACGCAGTATTTT
CASSLRLAGGPVADTQYF
>.|TRBJ1-2|.|TRBV7-9
TGTGCCAGCAGCCCCGCTGATCGGAGGGATGGCTATGGCTACACCTTC
CASSPADRRDGYGYTF
>.|TRBJ1-6|.|TRBV10-3
TGTGCCATCAGTGAGTCGGGCAGGGCCAATTCACCCCTCCACTTT
CAISESGRANSPLHF
>.|TRBJ2-7|.|TRBV5-6
TGTGCCAGCAGCTTTCTTTCAGGGGGGTACGAGCAGTACTTC
CASSFLSGGYEQYF
>.|TRBJ1-2|.|TRBV27
TGTGCCAGCAGTTTATCCATACAGGGCTTCTATGGCTACACCTTC
CASSLSIQGFYGYTF
>TRBD1|TRBJ1-1|.|TRBV5-1
TGCGCCAGCAGCACCGTGACAGGGGCCACTGAAGCTTTCTTT
CASSTVTGATEAFF